These 32 T cell receptor beta chains share one sample of origin, sequenced in a study of human T cells and chemical hapten exposure. Time point indicated: patch test 1, 2 weeks after DPC sensitization. Documented treatment: therapeutic diphenylcyclopropenone sensitization with weekly scalp DPC. TCRdb fed the RACE reads into MiXCR, producing one record per CDR3 protein. The table shows about 57,000 distinct CDR3 sequences, with 9.3% occurring only once. The sample was whole blood, taken in connection with sensitization to the hapten diphenylcyclopropenone (DPC). These receptors were taken from a woman aged 40-49 years with alopecia areata. Some clones in this sample may be carry-over from other donors' samples.

This clonotype was detected ten times or more. The chain joins TRBV4-1 to TRBJ2-5, with TRBD2 matching 8 bases. CDR3 size: 17 residues. Germline CDR1 MGHRA, CDR2 YSYEKL. V shed 0 bases, J shed 6 bases, and the junction held 12 bases outside the gene matches. CDR3 in DNA: TGCGCCAGCAGCCAAGAGATACATTCGGGACTAGGAAAGACCCAGTACTTC. It yields the protein CASSQEIHSGLGKTQYF.

This clonotype was seen at least ten times. The CDR3, as DNA: TGTGCCAGCAGCGTAGATGTCACAGATACGCAGTATTTT. Translation gives CASSVDVTDTQYF. The chain employs TRBV9 and TRBJ2-3; no reliable D call. Germline V CDR1 and CDR2: SGDLS, YYNGEE. The V end was cut by 0 bases, the J end by 2 bases, with 4 bases between. This CDR3 contains 13 residues.

The chain recombines TRBV29-1 with TRBJ2-3; the match to TRBD2 covers 10 bases. Germline trimming cut 2 bases from V and 4 bases from J; bases unmatched to any gene: 6. The germline V gene has CDR1 SQVTM and CDR2 ANQGSEA. This CDR3 spans 15 amino acids. The CDR3 nucleotides read TGCAGCGTTGAAAAGCGGGGGGGCCGGGCAGATACGCAGTATTTT. Its protein is CSVEKRGGRADTQYF.

Ten or more counts support this clonotype. The gene calls are TRBV4-1 and TRBJ1-2, with 9 positions matching TRBD1. With 4 bases clipped from V and 3 bases from J, the junction kept 12 bases outside the gene matches. The CDR3 totals 17 residues. The germline V gene encodes CDR1 MGHRA and CDR2 YSYEKL. The CDR3 is CASSRGQGAMLDYGYTF. Here the CDR3 DNA reads TGCGCCAGCAGCCGGGGACAGGGAGCGATGTTAGACTATGGCTACACCTTC.

This clonotype was seen many times. The chain carries TRBV21-1 and TRBJ1-5; TRBD1, the table's D call, lacks a check against the DNA. TRBV21-1 is flagged as a pseudogene. The CDR3 has 16 amino acids. CDR3 amino acids: CASSKEGEHSNQPQHF. CDR3 sequence (DNA): TGTGCCAGCAGCAAAGAGGGGGAACATAGCAATCAGCCCCAGCATTTT.

This clonotype was counted many times. The chain recombines TRBV28 with TRBJ1-2, with TRBD1 identical over 11 bases. This CDR3 contains 16 residues. Looked up from germline, CDR1 is MDHEN and CDR2 is SYDVKM. The ends lost 5 bases at V and 1 base at J; junction bases unmatched: 6. The CDR3 DNA sequence: TGTGCCAGCAGTCAAGGACAGGGGGCTATTAACTATGGCTACACCTTC. Its protein is CASSQGQGAINYGYTF.

This clonotype was seen many times. The rearrangement uses TRBV20-1 and TRBJ1-2; no definite D call. Between the trimmed V and J ends, which lost 5 bases and 3 bases, there was a span of 10 bases. Germline V gene data show CDR1 as DFQATT and CDR2 as SNEGSKA (reference sequence). The CDR3 spans 12 residues. CDR3 coding DNA: TGCAGTGCTGGGCGGAGGGACTATGGCTACACCTTC. Translating it yields CSAGRRDYGYTF.

There are a few counts of this clonotype. The V call is TRBV3-1, the J call TRBJ2-1, with a weak D call TRBD2 (6 bases). Germline-derived CDR1 and CDR2 are LGHDT and YNNKEL (reference sequence). Trimming pared 4 bases from V and 4 bases from J, leaving 11 bases between. The CDR3 is 14 amino acids. CDR3 protein: CASSPGDSYNEQFF. In nucleotides, the CDR3 is TGTGCCAGCAGCCCGGGGGACTCTTACAATGAGCAGTTCTTC.

Many counts were recorded for this clonotype. V gene TRBV2 combines with J gene TRBJ1-6, with 10 bases matching TRBD1. The V gene end was trimmed by 6 bases and the J gene end by 7 bases; junction bases not matched to a gene: 3. Germline V gene lookup returns CDR1 SNHLY and CDR2 FYNNEI. The CDR3 contains 14 residues. CDR3 DNA: TGTGCCAGCAGGGGGGACAGGGGAAATTCACCCCTCCACTTT. The encoded protein is CASRGDRGNSPLHF.

This clonotype was observed many times. The chain couples TRBV6-6 to TRBJ1-1, with TRBD1 matching 9 bases. This CDR3 spans 19 amino acids. The trim removed 2 bases at V and 0 bases at J, leaving 13 bases unmatched. The germline V gene encodes CDR1 MNHNY and CDR2 SVGAGI (reference sequence). CDR3 in amino acids: CASSYGSLGTGRMNTEAFF. Written as DNA, the CDR3 is TGTGCCAGCAGTTACGGCAGCCTAGGGACAGGGCGGATGAACACTGAAGCTTTCTTT.

This clonotype came up a few times. The CDR3 sequence is CASSLGGRLDNEKLFF. Written as DNA, the CDR3 is TGTGCCAGCAGCTTGGGGGGACGGCTAGATAATGAAAAACTGTTTTTT. V and J are TRBV7-9 and TRBJ1-4, with D tentatively TRBD1 (5 bases). The CDR3 has 16 amino acids. Germline V gene sequence: CDR1 SEHNR, CDR2 FQNEAQ (reference sequence). With 3 bases removed from V and 4 bases from J, the gap between germline ends came to 15 bases.

This clonotype was recorded many times. The V call is TRBV12-3 or TRBV12-4, the J call TRBJ1-1; D not resolved. The ends were cut back, 1 base at V and 5 bases at J, with 17 bases in the middle. CDR3 size: 16 residues. The CDR3 DNA reads TGTGCCAGCAGTTTAGGACGCACGGCACGGCGGACTGAAGCTTTCTTT. Protein sequence: CASSLGRTARRTEAFF.

This clonotype was seen at least ten times. The chain is built from TRBV5-4 and TRBJ1-4; D possibly corresponds to TRBD1 (5 bases). CDR3 length equals 17 residues. Germline lookup yields CDR1 SGHNT and CDR2 YYREEE (reference sequence). With 4 bases removed from V and 3 bases from J, the gap between germline ends came to 19 bases. CDR3 DNA sequence: TGTGCCAGCAGCAGTCACCAGGCCCAGGGACCTAATGAAAAACTGTTTTTT. Protein product: CASSSHQAQGPNEKLFF.

The chain is built from TRBV2 and TRBJ2-3; a possible D gene is TRBD1 (6 bases). The CDR3 contains 12 residues. The germline V gene has CDR1 SNHLY and CDR2 FYNNEI. Trimming removed 4 bases at V and 4 bases at J, with 6 bases between. The CDR3 DNA is TGTGCCAGCAGTGCAGGGGCAGATACGCAGTATTTT. Translating gives CASSAGADTQYF.

In this sample, this clonotype turned up a few times. The rearrangement links TRBV15 to TRBJ2-7; TRBD2 is a possible D gene (5 bases). The V end lost 5 bases, the J end lost 4 bases, and 21 bases lay between the germline ends. Germline V gene lookup returns CDR1 LNHNV and CDR2 YYDKDF (reference sequence). This CDR3 has 16 residues. CDR3: CATSGWGDRQGYEQYF. CDR3 DNA: TGTGCCACCAGCGGGTGGGGAGACCGCCAAGGGTACGAGCAGTACTTC.

This clonotype was counted a few times. The V call is TRBV11-2, the J call TRBJ2-5; 9 nucleotides align to TRBD2. CDR1 is SGHAT, CDR2 FQNNGV, per germline. V was clipped by 4 bases and J by 4 bases; unmatched bases: 7. CDR3 length: 15 amino acids. The CDR3 spells CASSSARGGRETQYF. The CDR3 DNA sequence: TGTGCCAGCAGCTCCGCGCGGGGGGGTCGAGAGACCCAGTACTTC.

This clonotype has more than one count but fewer than ten. The rearrangement joins TRBV5-6 to TRBJ1-1, with 7 bases that match TRBD1. This CDR3 comprises 14 residues. The V and J ends lost 4 bases and 5 bases, in that order; junction bases with no gene match: 8. Germline-derived CDR1 and CDR2 are SGHDT and YYEEEE. The CDR3 is CASSPRGRGTEAFF. The CDR3, as DNA: TGTGCCAGCAGCCCAAGGGGGCGTGGGACTGAAGCTTTCTTT.

The chain uses TRBV6-2 or TRBV6-3 and TRBJ2-7; 8 bases agree with TRBD2. From germline, CDR1 is MNHEY and CDR2 SVGEGT. This CDR3 has 17 amino acids. V trimming: 4 bases; J trimming: 2 bases; junction bases outside the gene matches: 13. The CDR3: CASSSIRGLAKTYEQYF. Here the CDR3 DNA reads TGTGCCAGCAGTTCGATCCGCGGACTAGCCAAAACCTACGAGCAGTACTTC.

This clonotype was counted at least ten times. The chain recombines TRBV29-1 with TRBJ2-7; D remains unclear. Trimming removed 4 bases from V and 4 bases from J, with 8 bases in between. Germline CDR1 reads SQVTM; CDR2 reads ANQGSEA. This CDR3 region has 11 residues. The CDR3: CSVGLPYEQYF. DNA of the CDR3: TGCAGCGTTGGCCTACCTTACGAGCAGTACTTC.

With respect to this clonotype: A much larger clone lies a single base off, so this may be a read error. V is TRBV18 and J is TRBJ2-3; the match to TRBD1 covers 11 bases. This CDR3 region has 15 residues. The germline V gene encodes CDR1 KGHSH and CDR2 LQKENI. V lost 5 bases to trimming and J lost 4 bases; unmatched junction nucleotides: 5. CDR3 DNA sequence: TGTGCCAGCTCATCCCGGACAGGGGGCGCAGATACGCAGTATTTT. Translation gives CASSSRTGGADTQYF. The full variable domain, rest sourced from reference TRBV18 and TRBJ2-3, is NAGVMQNPRHLVRRRGQEARLRCSPMKGHSHVYWYRQLPEEGLKFMVYLQKENIIDESGMPKERFSAEFPKEGPSILRIQQVVRGDSAAYFCASSSRTGGADTQYFGPGTRLTVL.

This clonotype was counted a few times. J is TRBJ2-5 and V is TRBV5-4; the match to TRBD2 covers 10 bases. The length of the CDR3 is 16 residues. V lost 1 base, J lost 0 bases, and 3 bases stayed unmatched. CDR1 and CDR2 from the germline V gene are SGHNT and YYREEE (reference sequence). In DNA, the CDR3 is TGTGCCAGCAGCTTGCTTAGCGGGGGGTACCAAGAGACCCAGTACTTC. This gives the protein CASSLLSGGYQETQYF.

This clonotype was recorded at least ten times. The V and J genes are TRBV7-2 and TRBJ2-3; 10 bases line up with TRBD2. CDR1 is SGHTA and CDR2 is FQGNSA in the germline V gene. V was clipped by 10 bases and J by 0 bases; unmatched bases: 10. The CDR3 has 16 residues. CDR3 DNA: TGTGCCACGTCAGCGGGGGGGCCATTTAGCACAGATACGCAGTATTTT. Translating it yields CATSAGGPFSTDTQYF.

This clonotype turned up a few times. The chain combines TRBV7-2 with TRBJ2-3; 10 bases line up with TRBD2. Germline trimming cut 6 bases from V and 0 bases from J; bases unmatched to any gene: 3. The CDR3 covers 15 residues. Germline V gene sequence: CDR1 SGHTA, CDR2 FQGNSA. CDR3 nucleotide sequence: TGTGCCAGCAGTCCTAGCGGGGGTAGCACAGATACGCAGTATTTT. Protein: CASSPSGGSTDTQYF.

This clonotype was picked up many times. The rearrangement links TRBV6-6 to TRBJ2-3, with no clear D. The germline V gene encodes CDR1 MNHNY and CDR2 SVGAGI (reference sequence). V shed 0 bases and J shed 2 bases, with 3 bases lying between them. The CDR3 runs 13 residues. The CDR3 here is CASSYSDTDTQYF. The CDR3 nucleotides are TGTGCCAGCAGTTACTCGGACACAGATACGCAGTATTTT.

The chain carries TRBV5-1 and TRBJ2-7; 10 nucleotides line up with TRBD2. CDR3 size: 17 residues. J lost 5 bases, V lost 0 bases, and 11 bases had no gene match. Germline V gene lookup returns CDR1 SGHRS and CDR2 YFSETQ. The CDR3 DNA reads TGCGCCAGCAGCTTGGCGGCTAGCGGGGGCTTTATCGACGAGCAGTACTTC. This translates into CASSLAASGGFIDEQYF.

This clonotype has at least ten counts. The chain has TRBV12-3 or TRBV12-4 and TRBJ2-1; no clear D. The germline V and J ends were trimmed by 3 bases and 8 bases, with 5 bases remaining between them. The CDR3 runs 11 residues. The CDR3 reads CASSLGYEQFF. The DNA for the CDR3 is TGTGCCAGCAGTTTGGGATATGAGCAGTTCTTC.

This clonotype was counted only a few times. The chain couples TRBV2 to TRBJ1-6; D is possibly TRBD1 (5 bases). Germline V gives CDR1 SNHLY, CDR2 FYNNEI. The CDR3 consists of 14 residues. Trimming took off 5 bases at V and 2 bases at J, with 7 bases between the two ends. CDR3 protein: CASSSTAYNSPLHF. CDR3 DNA sequence: TGTGCCAGCAGTTCGACAGCCTATAATTCACCCCTCCACTTT.

This clonotype has a count of ten or more. V usage is TRBV7-2 and J usage is TRBJ2-1; D uncertain. Trimming took off 5 bases at V and 4 bases at J, with 3 bases between the two ends. The CDR3 is made up of 11 amino acids. Per the germline V gene, CDR1 is SGHTA and CDR2 is FQGNSA. The CDR3, as DNA: TGTGCCAGCAGCCCGTACAATGAGCAGTTCTTC. Encoded protein: CASSPYNEQFF.

This clonotype was seen a few times. The V call is TRBV29-1, the J call TRBJ1-5, with a weak D call TRBD1 (5 bases). V was pared by 7 bases and J by 3 bases, with 10 bases between. Germline V gene lookup returns CDR1 SQVTM and CDR2 ANQGSEA. The CDR3 totals 12 residues. CDR3 protein: CSAGGINQPQHF. The CDR3 nucleotides are TGCAGCGCCGGGGGGATCAATCAGCCCCAGCATTTT.

The J gene is TRBJ2-3, the V gene TRBV12-3 or TRBV12-4, with a weak D call TRBD2 (5 bases). CDR3 length: 12 amino acids. Trimming shortened V by 6 bases and J by 6 bases, and 10 bases separated the two germline ends. The DNA of the CDR3 is TGTGCCAGCAGGCTAGCAATCGATACGCAGTATTTT. Its protein is CASRLAIDTQYF.

This clonotype came up many times. The chain joins TRBV10-3 to TRBJ1-2; D unresolved. Germline CDR1 ENHRY, CDR2 SYGVKD. The CDR3 loop spans 17 amino acids. V was pared by 0 bases and J by 4 bases, with 18 bases between. The CDR3 DNA is TGTGCCATCAGTGAGTCGAATTCCGGCTTAAGCAGCTATGGCTACACCTTC. It specifies CAISESNSGLSSYGYTF.

This clonotype was detected many times. This chain connects TRBV7-8 to TRBJ2-7, with D perhaps TRBD2 (6 bases). The length of the CDR3 is 15 residues. Between the trimmed V and J ends, which lost 5 bases and 0 bases, there was a span of 14 bases. Looked up from germline, CDR1 is SGHVS and CDR2 is FQNEAQ. CDR3 sequence (DNA): TGTGCCAGCAGCCCGGGACTTAGGAGCTCCTACGAGCAGTACTTC. Encoded protein: CASSPGLRSSYEQYF.